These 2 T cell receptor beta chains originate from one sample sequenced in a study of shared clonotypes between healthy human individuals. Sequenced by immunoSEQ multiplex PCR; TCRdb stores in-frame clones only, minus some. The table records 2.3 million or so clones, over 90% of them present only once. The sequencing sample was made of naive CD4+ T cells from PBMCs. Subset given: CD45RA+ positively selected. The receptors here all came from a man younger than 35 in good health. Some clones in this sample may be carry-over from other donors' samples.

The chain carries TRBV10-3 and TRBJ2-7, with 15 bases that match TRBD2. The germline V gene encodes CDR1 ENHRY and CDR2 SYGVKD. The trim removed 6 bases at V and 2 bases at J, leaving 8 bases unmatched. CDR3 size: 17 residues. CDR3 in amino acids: CAIREEGTSGRPYEQYF. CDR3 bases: TGTGCCATCAGAGAAGAGGGGACTAGCGGGAGGCCCTACGAGCAGTACTTC.

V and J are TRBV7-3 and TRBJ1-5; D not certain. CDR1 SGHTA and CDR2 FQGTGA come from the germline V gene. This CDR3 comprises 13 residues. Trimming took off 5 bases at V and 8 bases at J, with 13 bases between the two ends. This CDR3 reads CASSNSREEPQHF. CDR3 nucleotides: TGTGCCAGCAGCAACAGTAGAGAAGAGCCCCAGCATTTT.